The clone carrying this T cell receptor (beta chain) occurred a few times. What it recognizes is unknown. The data stem from a study of blood T cells in healthy people across ages. At the level of the study: Template switching recovered approximately one barcoded beta molecule for every two T cells. Whole-study findings and limits: Samples with more naive T cells showed higher observed beta diversity. Older age went with lower TCR beta diversity per million T cells, in a roughly linear way.

A sample-barcoded 5' primer and a J-beta primer mix were used in a second PCR of roughly 7 to 11 cycles. All samples gave at least 2.5 million CDR3-containing paired-end reads. MiXCR, applied by TCRdb to the 5' RACE reads, yields one record per CDR3 protein. This sample has around 1,800,000 distinct CDR3 sequences, with about two fifths found just once. The CDR3 sequence is 13 residues long. Germline CDR1 reads LGHNA; CDR2 reads YSLEER. V lost 5 bases, J lost 3 bases, and 10 bases lay in between. The specimen sequenced was blood. The chain links TRBV4-3 to TRBJ1-2; D not certain. The TCR comes from a human donor in good health. CDR3 sequence reads: CASSERIDYGYTF. CDR3 in DNA: TGCGCCAGCAGCGAACGGATTGACTATGGCTACACCTTC.